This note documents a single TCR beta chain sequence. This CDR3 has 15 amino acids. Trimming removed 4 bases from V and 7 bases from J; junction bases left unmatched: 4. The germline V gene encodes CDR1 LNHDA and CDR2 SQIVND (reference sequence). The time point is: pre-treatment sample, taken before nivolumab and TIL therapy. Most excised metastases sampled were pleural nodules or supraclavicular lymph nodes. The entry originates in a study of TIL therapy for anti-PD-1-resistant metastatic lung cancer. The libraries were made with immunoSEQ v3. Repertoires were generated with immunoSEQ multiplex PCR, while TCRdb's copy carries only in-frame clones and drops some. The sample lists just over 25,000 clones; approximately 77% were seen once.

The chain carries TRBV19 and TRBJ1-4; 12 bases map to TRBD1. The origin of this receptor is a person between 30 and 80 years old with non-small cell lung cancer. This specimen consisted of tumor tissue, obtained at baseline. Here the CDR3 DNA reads TGTGCCAGTAGTACCGGGACAGGGGGCGGTGAAAAACTGTTTTTT. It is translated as CASSTGTGGGEKLFF.